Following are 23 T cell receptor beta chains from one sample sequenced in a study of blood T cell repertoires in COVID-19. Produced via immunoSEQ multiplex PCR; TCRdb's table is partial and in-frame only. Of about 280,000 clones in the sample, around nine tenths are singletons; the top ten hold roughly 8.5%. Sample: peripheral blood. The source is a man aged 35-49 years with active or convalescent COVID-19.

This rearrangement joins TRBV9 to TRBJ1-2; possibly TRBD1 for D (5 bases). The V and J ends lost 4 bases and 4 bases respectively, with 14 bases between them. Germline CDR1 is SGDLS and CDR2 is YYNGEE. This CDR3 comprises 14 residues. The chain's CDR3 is CASSMPGLSYGYTF. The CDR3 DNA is TGTGCCAGCAGCATGCCGGGACTAAGCTATGGCTACACCTTC.

CDR3 in amino acids: CASSPDLPGGIYEQYF. The DNA of the CDR3 is TGTGCCAGCAGTCCCGACTTACCGGGGGGGATATACGAGCAGTACTTC. V is TRBV2 and J is TRBJ2-7, with TRBD2 identical over 8 bases. Germline V gives CDR1 SNHLY, CDR2 FYNNEI. Trimming took 5 bases from V and 4 from J; bases not matched to a gene: 13. This CDR3 is built from 16 residues.

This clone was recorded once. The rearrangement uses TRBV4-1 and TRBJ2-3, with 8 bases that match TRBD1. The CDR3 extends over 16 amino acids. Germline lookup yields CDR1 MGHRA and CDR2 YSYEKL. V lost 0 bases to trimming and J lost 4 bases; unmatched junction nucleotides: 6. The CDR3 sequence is CASSQDRTGSADTQYF. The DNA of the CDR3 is TGCGCCAGCAGCCAAGATAGGACAGGGTCCGCAGATACGCAGTATTTT.

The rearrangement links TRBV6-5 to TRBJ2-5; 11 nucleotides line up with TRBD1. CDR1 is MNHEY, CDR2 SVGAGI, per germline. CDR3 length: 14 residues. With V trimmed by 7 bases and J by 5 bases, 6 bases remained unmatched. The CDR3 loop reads CASTGDRGRETQYF. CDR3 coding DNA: TGTGCCAGCACCGGGGACAGGGGGAGGGAGACCCAGTACTTC.

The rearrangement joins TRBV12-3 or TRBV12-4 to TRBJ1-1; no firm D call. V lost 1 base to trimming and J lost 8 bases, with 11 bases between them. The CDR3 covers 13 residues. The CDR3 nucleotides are TGTGCCAGCAGTTTAGGTCAACGTCAGGAAGCTTTCTTT. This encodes CASSLGQRQEAFF.

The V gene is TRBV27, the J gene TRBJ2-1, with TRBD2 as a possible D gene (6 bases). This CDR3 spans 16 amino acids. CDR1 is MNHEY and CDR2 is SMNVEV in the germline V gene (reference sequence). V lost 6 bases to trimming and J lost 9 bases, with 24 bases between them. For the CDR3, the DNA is TGTGCCAGCAGCAGCAAACCAGGGACTCCCAAGGTTGAGCAGTTCTTC. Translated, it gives CASSSKPGTPKVEQFF.

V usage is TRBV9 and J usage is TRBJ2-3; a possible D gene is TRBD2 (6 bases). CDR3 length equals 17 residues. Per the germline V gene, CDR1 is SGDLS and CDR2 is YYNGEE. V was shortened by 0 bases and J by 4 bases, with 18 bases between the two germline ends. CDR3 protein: CASSVGQWDLEPDTQYF. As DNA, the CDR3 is TGTGCCAGCAGCGTAGGTCAATGGGACTTGGAACCAGATACGCAGTATTTT.

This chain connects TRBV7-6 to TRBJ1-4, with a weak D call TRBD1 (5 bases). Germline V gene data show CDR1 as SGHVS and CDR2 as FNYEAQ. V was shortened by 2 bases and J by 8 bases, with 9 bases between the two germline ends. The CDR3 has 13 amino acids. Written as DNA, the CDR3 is TGTGCCAGCAGCTTACAGGGTCGAGAAAAACTGTTTTTT. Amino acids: CASSLQGREKLFF.

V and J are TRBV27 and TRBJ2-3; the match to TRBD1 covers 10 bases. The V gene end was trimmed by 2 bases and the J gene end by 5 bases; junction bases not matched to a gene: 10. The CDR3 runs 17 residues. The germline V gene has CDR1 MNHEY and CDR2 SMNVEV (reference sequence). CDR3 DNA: TGTGCCAGCAGTTTAGAATCCGGGACAGGGGTGAAAGATACGCAGTATTTT. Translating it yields CASSLESGTGVKDTQYF.

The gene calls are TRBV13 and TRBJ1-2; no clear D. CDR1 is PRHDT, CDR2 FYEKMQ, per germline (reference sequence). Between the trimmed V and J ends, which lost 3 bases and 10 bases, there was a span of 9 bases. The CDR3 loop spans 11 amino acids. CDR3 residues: CASSFGDDYTF. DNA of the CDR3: TGTGCCAGCAGCTTCGGGGATGACTACACCTTC.

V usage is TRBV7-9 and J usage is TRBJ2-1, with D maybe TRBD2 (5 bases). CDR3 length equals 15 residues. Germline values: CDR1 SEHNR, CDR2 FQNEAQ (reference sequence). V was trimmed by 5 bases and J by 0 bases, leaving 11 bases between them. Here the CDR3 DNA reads TGTGCCAGCAGCCAGAAAGGGAGCTCCTACAATGAGCAGTTCTTC. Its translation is CASSQKGSSYNEQFF.

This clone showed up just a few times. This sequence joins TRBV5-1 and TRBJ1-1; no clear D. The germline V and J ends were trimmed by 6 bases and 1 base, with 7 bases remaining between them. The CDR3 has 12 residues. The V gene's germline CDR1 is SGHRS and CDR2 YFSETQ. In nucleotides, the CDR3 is TGCGCCAGCAAAAGACAGAACACTGAAGCTTTCTTT. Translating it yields CASKRQNTEAFF.

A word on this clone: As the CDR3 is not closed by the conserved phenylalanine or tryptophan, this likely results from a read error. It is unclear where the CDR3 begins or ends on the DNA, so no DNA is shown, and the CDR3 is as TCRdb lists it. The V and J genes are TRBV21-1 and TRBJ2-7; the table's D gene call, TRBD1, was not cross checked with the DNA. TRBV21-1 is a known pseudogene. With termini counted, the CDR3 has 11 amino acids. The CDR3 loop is CASSIRGQRTL.

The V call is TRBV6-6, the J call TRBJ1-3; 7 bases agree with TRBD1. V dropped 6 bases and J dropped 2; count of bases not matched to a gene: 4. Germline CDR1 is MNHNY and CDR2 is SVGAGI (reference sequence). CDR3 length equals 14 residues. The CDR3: CASRQGSPGNTIYF. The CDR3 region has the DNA TGTGCCAGCAGACAGGGGAGCCCTGGAAACACCATATATTTT.

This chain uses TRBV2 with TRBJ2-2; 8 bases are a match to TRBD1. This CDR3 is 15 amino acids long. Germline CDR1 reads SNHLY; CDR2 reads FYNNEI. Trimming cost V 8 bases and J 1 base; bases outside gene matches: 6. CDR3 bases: TGTGCCAGCTGCCGGGACAGGAGGAACACCGGGGAGCTGTTTTTT. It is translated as CASCRDRRNTGELFF.

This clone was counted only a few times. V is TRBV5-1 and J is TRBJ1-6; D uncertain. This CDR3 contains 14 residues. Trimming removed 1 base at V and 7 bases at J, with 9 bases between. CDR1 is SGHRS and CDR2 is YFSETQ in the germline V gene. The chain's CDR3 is CASSLQHQNSPLHF. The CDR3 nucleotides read TGCGCCAGCAGCTTGCAACATCAAAATTCACCCCTCCACTTT.

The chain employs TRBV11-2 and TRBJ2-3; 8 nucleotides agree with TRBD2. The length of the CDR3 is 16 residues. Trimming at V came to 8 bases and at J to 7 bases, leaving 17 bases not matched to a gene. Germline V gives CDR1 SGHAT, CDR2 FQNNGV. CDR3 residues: CASGGPGSGRINTQYF. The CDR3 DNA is TGTGCCAGCGGGGGACCGGGGAGCGGGAGAATAAATACGCAGTATTTT.

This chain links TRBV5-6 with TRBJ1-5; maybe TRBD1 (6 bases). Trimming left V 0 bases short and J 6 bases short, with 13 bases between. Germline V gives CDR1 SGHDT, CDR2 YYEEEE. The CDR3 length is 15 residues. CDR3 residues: CASSLVGQGSQPQHF. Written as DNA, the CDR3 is TGTGCCAGCAGCTTGGTGGGCCAGGGGAGTCAGCCCCAGCATTTT.

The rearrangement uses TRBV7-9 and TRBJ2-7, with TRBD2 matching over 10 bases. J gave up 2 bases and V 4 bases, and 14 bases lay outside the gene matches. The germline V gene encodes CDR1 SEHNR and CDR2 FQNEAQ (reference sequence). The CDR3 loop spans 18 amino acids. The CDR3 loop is CASSSPLPSGGGAYEQYF. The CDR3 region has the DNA TGTGCCAGCAGCTCCCCCTTGCCTAGCGGGGGCGGAGCCTACGAGCAGTACTTC.

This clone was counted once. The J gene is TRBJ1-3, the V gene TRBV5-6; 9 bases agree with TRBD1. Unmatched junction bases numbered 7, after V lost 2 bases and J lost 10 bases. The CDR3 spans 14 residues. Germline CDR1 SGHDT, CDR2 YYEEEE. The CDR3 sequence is CASSFGTGLSTIYF. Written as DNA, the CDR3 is TGTGCCAGCAGCTTTGGGACAGGGCTTTCTACCATATATTTT.

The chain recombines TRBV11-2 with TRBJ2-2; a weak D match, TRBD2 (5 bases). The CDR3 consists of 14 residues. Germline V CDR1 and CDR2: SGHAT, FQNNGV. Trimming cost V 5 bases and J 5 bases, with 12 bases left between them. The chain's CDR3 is CASSIREMTGELFF. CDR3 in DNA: TGTGCCAGCAGCATCCGGGAAATGACCGGGGAGCTGTTTTTT.

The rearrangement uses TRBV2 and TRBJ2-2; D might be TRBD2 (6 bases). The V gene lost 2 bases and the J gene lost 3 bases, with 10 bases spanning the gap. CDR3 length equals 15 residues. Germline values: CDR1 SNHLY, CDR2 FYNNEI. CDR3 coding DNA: TGTGCCAGCAGTGAAATCGGAGGGGACACCGGGGAGCTGTTTTTT. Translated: CASSEIGGDTGELFF.

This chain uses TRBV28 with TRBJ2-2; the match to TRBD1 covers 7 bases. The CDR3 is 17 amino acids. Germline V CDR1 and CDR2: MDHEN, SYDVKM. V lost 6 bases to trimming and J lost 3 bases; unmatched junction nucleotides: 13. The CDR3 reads CASSRPFHQGDTGELFF. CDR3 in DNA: TGTGCCAGCAGCCGACCGTTTCACCAGGGGGACACCGGGGAGCTGTTTTTT.